Below, one TCR beta chain is given with its context. The antigen remains undetermined. V lost 6 bases, J lost 6 bases, and 17 bases stayed unmatched. Looked up from germline, CDR1 is MDHEN and CDR2 is SYDVKM. There are 17 residues in the CDR3. Primers included in the PCR were 60 Vbeta and 13 Jbeta primers. Source study methods: A later analysis counted 80 million or so unique TCR beta chains, around 10 million shared. TCRdb keeps only in-frame clones here, not all; method: immunoSEQ multiplex PCR. V, J and clone size are those of that table, while D and trimming were read from the DNA. Of some 120,000 clones in the sample, around four fifths were seen once. The source of the sample is a study of cytomegalovirus exposure and HLA in healthy donors. Study results and caveats: Per a prior analysis, the majority of TCR beta V segments were productive roughly 90% or roughly 30% of the time. A few V segments could not be told apart, such as TRBV6-2 and TRBV6-3, and were left out. Investigators reported about 160 TCR beta chains as tied to cytomegalovirus.

The chain carries TRBV28 and TRBJ1-1, with 9 bases aligning to TRBD1. The origin of this receptor is a male donor in good health and CMV-seropositive. Sequencing used PBMCs. CDR3 sequence reads: CASSPGTGIKKNSEAFF. CDR3 nucleotides: TGTGCCAGCAGCCCCGGGACAGGGATAAAAAAAAACTCTGAAGCTTTCTTT.